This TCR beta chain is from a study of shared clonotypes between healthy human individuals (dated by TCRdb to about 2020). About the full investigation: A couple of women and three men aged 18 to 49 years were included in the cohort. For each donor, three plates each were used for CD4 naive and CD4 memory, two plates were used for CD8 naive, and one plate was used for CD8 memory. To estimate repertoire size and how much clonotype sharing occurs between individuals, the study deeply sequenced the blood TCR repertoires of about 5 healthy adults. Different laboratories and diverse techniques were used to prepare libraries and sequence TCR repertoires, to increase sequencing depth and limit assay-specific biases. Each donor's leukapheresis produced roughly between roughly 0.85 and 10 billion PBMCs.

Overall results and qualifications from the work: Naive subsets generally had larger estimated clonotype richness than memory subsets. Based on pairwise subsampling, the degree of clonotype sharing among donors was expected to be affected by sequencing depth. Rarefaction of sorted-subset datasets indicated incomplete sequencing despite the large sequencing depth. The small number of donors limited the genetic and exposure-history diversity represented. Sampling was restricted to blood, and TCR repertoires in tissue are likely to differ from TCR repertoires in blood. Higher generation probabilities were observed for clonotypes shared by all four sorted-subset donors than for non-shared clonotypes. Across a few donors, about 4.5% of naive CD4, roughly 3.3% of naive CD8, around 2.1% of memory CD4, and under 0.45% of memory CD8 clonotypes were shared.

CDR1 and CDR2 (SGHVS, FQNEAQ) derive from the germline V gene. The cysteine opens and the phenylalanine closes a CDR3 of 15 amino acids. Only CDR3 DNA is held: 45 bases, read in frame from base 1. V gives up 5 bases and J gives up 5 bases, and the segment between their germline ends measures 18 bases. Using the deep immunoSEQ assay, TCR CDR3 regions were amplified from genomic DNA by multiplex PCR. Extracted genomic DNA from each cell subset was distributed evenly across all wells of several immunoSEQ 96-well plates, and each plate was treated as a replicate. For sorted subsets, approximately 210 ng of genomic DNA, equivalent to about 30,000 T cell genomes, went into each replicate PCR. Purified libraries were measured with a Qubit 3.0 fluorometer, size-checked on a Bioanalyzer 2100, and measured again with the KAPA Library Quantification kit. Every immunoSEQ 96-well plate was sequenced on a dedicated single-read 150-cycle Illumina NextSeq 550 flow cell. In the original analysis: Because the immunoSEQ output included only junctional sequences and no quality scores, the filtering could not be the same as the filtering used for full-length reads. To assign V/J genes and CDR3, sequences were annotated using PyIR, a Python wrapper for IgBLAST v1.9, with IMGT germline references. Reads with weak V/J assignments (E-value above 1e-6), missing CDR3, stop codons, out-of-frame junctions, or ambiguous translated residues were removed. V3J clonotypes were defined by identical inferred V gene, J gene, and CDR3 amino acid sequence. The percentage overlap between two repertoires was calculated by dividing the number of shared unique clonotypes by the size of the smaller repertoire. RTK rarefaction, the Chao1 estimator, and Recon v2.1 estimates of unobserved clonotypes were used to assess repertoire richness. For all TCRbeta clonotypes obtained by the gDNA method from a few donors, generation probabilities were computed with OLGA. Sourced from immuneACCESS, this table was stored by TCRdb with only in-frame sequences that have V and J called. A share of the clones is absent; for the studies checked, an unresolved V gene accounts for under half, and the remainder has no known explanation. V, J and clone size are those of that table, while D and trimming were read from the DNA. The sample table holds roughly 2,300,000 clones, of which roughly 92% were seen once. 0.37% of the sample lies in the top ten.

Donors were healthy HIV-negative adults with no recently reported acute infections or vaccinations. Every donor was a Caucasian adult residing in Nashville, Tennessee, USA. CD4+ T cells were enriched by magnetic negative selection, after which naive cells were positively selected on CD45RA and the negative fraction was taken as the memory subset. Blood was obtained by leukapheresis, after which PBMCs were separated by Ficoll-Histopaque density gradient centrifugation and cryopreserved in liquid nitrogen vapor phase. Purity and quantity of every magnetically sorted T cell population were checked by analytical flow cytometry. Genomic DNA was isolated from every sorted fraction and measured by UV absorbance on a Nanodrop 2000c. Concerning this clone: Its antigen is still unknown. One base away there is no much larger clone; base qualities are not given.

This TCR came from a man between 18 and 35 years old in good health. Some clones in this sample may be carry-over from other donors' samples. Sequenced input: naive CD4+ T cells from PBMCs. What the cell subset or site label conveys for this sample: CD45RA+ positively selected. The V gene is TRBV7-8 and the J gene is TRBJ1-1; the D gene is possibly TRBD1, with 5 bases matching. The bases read TGTGCCAGCAGCCCCGGGGGAGGGGAGGGTACTGAAGCTTTCTTT. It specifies CASSPGGGEGTEAFF. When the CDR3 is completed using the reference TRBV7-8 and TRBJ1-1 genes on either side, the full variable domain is GAGVSQSPRYKVAKRGQDVALRCDPISGHVSLFWYQQALGQGPEFLTYFQNEAQLDKSGLPSDRFFAERPEGSVSTLKIQRTQQEDSAVYLCASSPGGGEGTEAFFGQGTRLTVV.